The source of this TCR beta chain is a study of cytomegalovirus exposure and HLA in healthy donors. In regard to this clone: Its antigen is unidentified.

V lost 6 bases to trimming and J lost 3 bases; unmatched junction nucleotides: 3. The CDR3 loop spans 14 amino acids. CDR1 is MRHNA and CDR2 is SNTAGT in the germline V gene. General study findings and limits: A later analysis linked a missense DCLRE1C variant to TCR beta V- and J-gene trimming.

The PCR made use of 60 Vbeta and 13 Jbeta primers. Some clones are missing from TCRdb's copy, which holds only in-frame ones; the method was immunoSEQ multiplex PCR. This specimen shows about 210,000 clones; the ten leading clones hold roughly 0.98%. The sample taken for sequencing was PBMCs. The J gene is TRBJ2-3, the V gene TRBV6-4; 10 bases match TRBD2. This TCR was sampled from a woman in her 30s in good health and CMV-seropositive. CDR3 amino acids: CASSRAGGTDTQYF. CDR3 nucleotides: TGTGCCAGCAGCCGAGCGGGAGGGACAGATACGCAGTATTTT.